These T cell receptor beta chains were read from a single sample in a study of CD8+CD57+ T cells in acquired aplastic anemia. Each CDR3 protein is one row after TCRdb ran MiXCR on the reads. The sample shows 250,000 to 300,000 distinct CDR3 sequences, 50% to 65% of them seen only once. The material sequenced was sorted CD4+, CD8+, or CD8+CD57+ T cells (not recorded which) from PBMCs. Receptor source: a human donor with aplastic anemia. Both conserved end residues are part of each CDR3. The D gene is left open where the match is weak.

cdr3_length	v_call	j_call	d_call	cdr3_aa
15	TRBV11-2	TRBJ2-5	TRBD2	CASSFKLSGRETQYF
16	TRBV6-6	TRBJ2-7	TRBD1	CASRHPLGTGLVEQYF
13	TRBV5-1	TRBJ1-6	-	CASSRDFNSPLHF
15	TRBV4-1	TRBJ2-1	-	CASSLARDFYNEQFF
16	TRBV10-3	TRBJ2-1	TRBD2	CAISEGLAGGGGEQFF
15	TRBV19	TRBJ2-6	-	CASNRGGPGANVLTF
12	TRBV6-1	TRBJ1-6	-	CASRLGNSPLHF
15	TRBV9	TRBJ2-7	-	CASSEGQPQIYEQYF
14	TRBV11-2	TRBJ2-7	-	CASSLDRNSYEQYF
12	TRBV7-9	TRBJ2-7	-	CASSGLSYEQYF
16	TRBV4-1	TRBJ1-4	TRBD1	CASSLLGGTGVEKLFF
12	TRBV7-9	TRBJ2-7	-	CAIDRSRYEQYF
14	TRBV18	TRBJ1-1	-	CASSPKTGTAEAFF
16	TRBV24-1	TRBJ1-6	-	CATGGLGRMEPPTLHF
15	TRBV19	TRBJ2-2	-	CASNRPGIVTGELFF
16	TRBV7-8	TRBJ2-7	-	CASSFMAGVQNYEQYF
13	TRBV20-1	TRBJ2-1	-	CSARVTTYNEQFF
14	TRBV9	TRBJ2-3	-	CASSPRGNTDTQYF
14	TRBV20-1	TRBJ1-5	TRBD1	CSARGGQGDQPQHF
11	TRBV6-1	TRBJ1-5	-	CASEGNQPQHF
14	TRBV12-3/TRBV12-4	TRBJ2-1	-	CASTIYLGDNEQFF
16	TRBV5-1	TRBJ2-1	-	CASRLSEPSSYNEQFF
14	TRBV2	TRBJ2-7	-	CASSTDSYSYEQYF
15	TRBV13	TRBJ1-6	TRBD1	CASSTWDRGRSPLHF
13	TRBV7-3	TRBJ2-1	TRBD2	CASSLLAGVEQFF
15	TRBV19	TRBJ2-3	TRBD1	CARDAGTGNTDTQYF
18	TRBV7-9	TRBJ2-5	TRBD2	CASSQGTSGSPAQETRYF
12	TRBV7-9	TRBJ1-2	-	CASSLSETGYTF
15	TRBV4-2	-	TRBD1	CASSQDVGTVYEQYF
13	TRBV7-2	TRBJ2-7	TRBD1	CASSLGTGYEQYF
16	TRBV3-1	TRBJ2-3	TRBD2	CASSHRTSGYTDTQYF
13	TRBV25-1	TRBJ2-2	-	CASSEWRTGELFF
12	TRBV4-2	TRBJ1-6	-	CASSQDAFSLHF
15	TRBV15	TRBJ1-4	-	CATSRDAWGTEKLFF
14	TRBV7-9	TRBJ1-2	-	CASRGGSPNYGYTF
17	TRBV20-1	TRBJ2-3	-	CSAGDAQARFSTDTQYF
13	TRBV20-1	TRBJ2-7	-	CSARGRAGHEQYF
13	TRBV24-1	TRBJ2-7	TRBD1	CASSQGTANEQYF
13	TRBV7-2	TRBJ1-1	-	CASSLEASTEAFF
13	TRBV11-1	TRBJ1-1	-	CASSLANFAKAFF
14	TRBV10-3	TRBJ1-5	-	CAIKRSGDYQPQHF
13	TRBV6-5	TRBJ2-5	TRBD2	CASRRGWEETQYF
15	TRBV10-3	TRBJ2-2	TRBD2	CAITSGGSGTGELFF
13	TRBV19	TRBJ2-1	-	CAGTVLIDNEQFF
14	TRBV11-3	TRBJ2-7	-	CASSLQGADYEQYF
16	TRBV7-9	TRBJ2-1	TRBD2	CASSLHRLAGPHEQFF
14	TRBV12-3/TRBV12-4	TRBJ2-3	-	CASTKFGGTDTQYF
15	TRBV7-9	TRBJ1-6	-	CASSLAVERGSPLHF
12	TRBV20-1	TRBJ1-1	-	CSATERGTEAFF
12	TRBV7-9	TRBJ2-5	TRBD2	CASSLEAGAQYF
18	TRBV19	TRBJ1-2	-	CASSPITTRSGPNYGYTF
13	TRBV7-3	-	TRBD1	CASSWDREETQYF
12	TRBV20-1	TRBJ1-2	-	CSAQDPNYGYTF
14	TRBV19	TRBJ2-7	-	CASSTNRDSYEQYF
15	TRBV9	TRBJ2-1	TRBD2	CASSATSGGGSEQFF
15	TRBV5-5	TRBJ2-7	TRBD1	CASSSQLQGANEQYF
14	TRBV7-2	TRBJ2-3	-	CASSLVPNSDTQYF
12	TRBV3-1	TRBJ2-5	-	CAAGRDQETQYF